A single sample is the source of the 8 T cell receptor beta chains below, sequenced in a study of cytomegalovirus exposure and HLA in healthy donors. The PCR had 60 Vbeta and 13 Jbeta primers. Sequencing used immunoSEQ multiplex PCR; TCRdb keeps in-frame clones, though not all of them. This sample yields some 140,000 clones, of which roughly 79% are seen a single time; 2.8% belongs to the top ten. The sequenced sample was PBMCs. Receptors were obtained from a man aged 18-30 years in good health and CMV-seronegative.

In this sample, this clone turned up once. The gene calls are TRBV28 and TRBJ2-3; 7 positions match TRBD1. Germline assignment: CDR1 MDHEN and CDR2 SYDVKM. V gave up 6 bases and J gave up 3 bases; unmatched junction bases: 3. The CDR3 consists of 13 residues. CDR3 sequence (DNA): TGTGCCAGCAGGCGACAGGGAACAGATACGCAGTATTTT. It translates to CASRRQGTDTQYF.

The CDR3 sequence: CASSSGTSGGTDTQYF. The CDR3 region has the DNA TGTGCCAGCAGTTCCGGGACTAGCGGGGGCACAGATACGCAGTATTTT. J is TRBJ2-3 and V is TRBV6-6; 13 bases agree with TRBD2. The CDR3 has 16 amino acids. V gave up 4 bases and J gave up 1 base; unmatched junction bases: 2. The germline CDR1 and CDR2 sequences are MNHNY and SVGAGI (reference sequence).

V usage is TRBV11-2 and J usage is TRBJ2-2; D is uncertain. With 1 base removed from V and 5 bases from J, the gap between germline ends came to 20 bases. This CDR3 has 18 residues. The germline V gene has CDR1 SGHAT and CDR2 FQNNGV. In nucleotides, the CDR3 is TGTGCCAGCAGCTTAGTCATGGTCTTCTCGGGTTCTACCGGGGAGCTGTTTTTT. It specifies CASSLVMVFSGSTGELFF.

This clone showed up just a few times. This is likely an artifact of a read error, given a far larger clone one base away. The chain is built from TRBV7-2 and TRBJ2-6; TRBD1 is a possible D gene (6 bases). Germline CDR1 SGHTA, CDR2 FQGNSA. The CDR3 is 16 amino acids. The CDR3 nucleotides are TGTGCCAGCAGCCGGGACATAAGCTCTGGGGCCAACGGCCTGACTTTC. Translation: CASSRDISSGANGLTF.

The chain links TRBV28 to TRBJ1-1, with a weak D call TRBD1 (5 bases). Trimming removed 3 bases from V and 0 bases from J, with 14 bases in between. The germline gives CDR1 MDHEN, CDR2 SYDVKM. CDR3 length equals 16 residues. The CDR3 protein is CASSLGRDYLNTEAFF. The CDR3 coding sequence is TGTGCCAGCAGTTTGGGGAGGGACTACTTGAACACTGAAGCTTTCTTT.

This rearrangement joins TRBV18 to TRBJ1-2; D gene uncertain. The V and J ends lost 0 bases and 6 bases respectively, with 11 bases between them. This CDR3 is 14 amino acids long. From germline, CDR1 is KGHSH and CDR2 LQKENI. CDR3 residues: CASSPPNHGDGYTF. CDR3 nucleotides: TGTGCCAGCTCACCACCAAATCACGGTGATGGCTACACCTTC.

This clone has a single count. The CDR3 reads CASSTNIFQETQYF. In nucleotides, the CDR3 is TGTGCCAGCAGTACTAACATTTTCCAAGAGACCCAGTACTTC. The chain recombines TRBV27 with TRBJ2-5; D remains unclear. The V end lost 5 bases, the J end lost 1 base, and 11 bases lay between the germline ends. Germline CDR1 is MNHEY and CDR2 is SMNVEV (reference sequence). This CDR3 has 14 amino acids.

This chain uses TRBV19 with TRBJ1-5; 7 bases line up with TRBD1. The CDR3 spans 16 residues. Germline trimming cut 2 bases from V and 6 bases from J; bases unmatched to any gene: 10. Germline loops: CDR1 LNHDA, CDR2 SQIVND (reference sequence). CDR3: CASSISVSGGGQPQHF. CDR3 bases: TGTGCCAGTAGTATAAGTGTGTCAGGGGGTGGTCAGCCCCAGCATTTT. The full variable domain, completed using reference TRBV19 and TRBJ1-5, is DGGITQSPKYLFRKEGQNVTLSCEQNLNHDAMYWYRQDPGQGLRLIYYSQIVNDFQKGDIAEGYSVSREKKESFPLTVTSAQKNPTAFYLCASSISVSGGGQPQHFGDGTRLSIL.